The 11 T cell receptor beta chains below come from one sample, sequenced in a study of blood T cell repertoires in COVID-19. Measured with immunoSEQ multiplex PCR; TCRdb has only the in-frame clones, and not every one. There are approximately 150,000 clones in the sample; 76% occur only once, and about 4% lies in the top ten. The sample consisted of peripheral blood. These receptors were collected from a man between 60 and 75 years old with acute or convalescent COVID-19.

This clone was detected only once. The chain uses TRBV28 and TRBJ2-7; D remains unclear. The germline gives CDR1 MDHEN, CDR2 SYDVKM. Trimming took off 2 bases at V and 3 bases at J, with 5 bases between the two ends. This CDR3 contains 12 residues. CDR3 DNA sequence: TGTGCCAGCAGTTTAACCTACTACGAGCAGTACTTC. Its protein is CASSLTYYEQYF.

This clone was detected only a few times. The J gene is TRBJ2-3, the V gene TRBV4-1, with TRBD2 as a possible D gene (5 bases). Trimming took 1 base from V and 2 from J, leaving 10 bases between them. There are 15 residues in the CDR3. Germline-derived CDR1 and CDR2 are MGHRA and YSYEKL. DNA of the CDR3: TGCGCCAGCAGCCAAGGGAGGCTACACACAGATACGCAGTATTTT. As protein: CASSQGRLHTDTQYF.

This sequence joins TRBV7-2 and TRBJ1-2; D is possibly TRBD1 (6 bases). CDR1 is SGHTA and CDR2 is FQGNSA in the germline V gene. Trimming took off 1 base at V and 13 bases at J, with 19 bases between the two ends. The CDR3 consists of 14 residues. The CDR3 region has the DNA TGTGCCAGCAGCTTAGGGCAGGGGATCCAAGGGTTCACCTTC. It is translated as CASSLGQGIQGFTF.

The chain couples TRBV7-9 to TRBJ1-5; the D is unclear. The CDR3 extends over 12 amino acids. Trimming removed 7 bases from V and 9 bases from J, with 13 bases in between. Germline lookup yields CDR1 SEHNR and CDR2 FQNEAQ (reference sequence). Written as DNA, the CDR3 is TGTGCCAGCACCTCTTCGGGTCCGCCCCAGCATTTT. Translation: CASTSSGPPQHF.

The chain is built from TRBV5-1 and TRBJ2-3; 7 bases line up with TRBD1. J lost 5 bases, V lost 3 bases, and 6 bases had no gene match. Germline assignment: CDR1 SGHRS and CDR2 YFSETQ. This CDR3 spans 14 amino acids. The DNA of the CDR3 is TGCGCCAGCAGCTCTGGGACAGAAATAGATACGCAGTATTTT. Translation: CASSSGTEIDTQYF. Complete variable domain (other parts from reference TRBV5-1 and TRBJ2-3): KAGVTQTPRYLIKTRGQQVTLSCSPISGHRSVSWYQQTPGQGLQFLFEYFSETQRNKGNFPGRFSGRQFSNSRSEMNVSTLELGDSALYLCASSSGTEIDTQYFGPGTRLTVL.

The V call is TRBV3-1 (or the pseudogene TRBV3-2), the J call TRBJ2-5; a possible D gene is TRBD2 (6 bases). CDR3 size: 15 residues. CDR1 is LGHDT, CDR2 YNNKEL, per germline (reference sequence). V was shortened by 0 bases and J by 5 bases, with 13 bases between the two germline ends. CDR3 in amino acids: CASSQDLARGETQYF. The CDR3 coding sequence is TGTGCCAGCAGCCAAGATCTAGCGCGTGGGGAGACCCAGTACTTC.

The chain is built from TRBV4-1 and TRBJ1-1; the match to TRBD1 covers 9 bases. V shed 4 bases and J 4 bases; nucleotides not matched to a gene: 7. Germline V CDR1 and CDR2: MGHRA, YSYEKL. CDR3 length equals 15 residues. The CDR3 sequence is CASSLGGTGSTEAFF. The DNA for the CDR3 is TGCGCCAGCAGCCTCGGTGGGACAGGGAGCACTGAAGCTTTCTTT.

This rearrangement joins TRBV19 to TRBJ1-2; 7 bases fit TRBD1. The CDR3 loop spans 15 amino acids. Germline-derived CDR1 and CDR2 are LNHDA and SQIVND (reference sequence). With V trimmed by 3 bases and J by 4 bases, 8 bases remained unmatched. The CDR3 loop reads CASSIGTAQIYGYTF. For the CDR3, the DNA is TGTGCCAGTAGTATCGGGACAGCACAAATCTATGGCTACACCTTC.

The chain joins TRBV7-7 to TRBJ2-5; 7 nucleotides line up with TRBD2. Germline V gene sequence: CDR1 SSHAT, CDR2 FNYEAQ (reference sequence). The CDR3 loop spans 17 amino acids. V lost 5 bases and J lost 1; bases outside the gene matches: 13. The CDR3 nucleotides are TGTGCCAGCAGCCCGGGTCGGATCTCGGGGGGCCAAGAGACCCAGTACTTC. Its translation is CASSPGRISGGQETQYF.

The chain couples TRBV2 to TRBJ1-5; D not certain. The ends were cut back, 8 bases at V and 3 bases at J, with 11 bases in the middle. From germline, CDR1 is SNHLY and CDR2 FYNNEI. This CDR3 contains 13 residues. The CDR3 region is CASLADNNQPQHF. The CDR3 DNA sequence: TGTGCCAGCTTGGCGGATAACAATCAGCCCCAGCATTTT.

This clone was recorded at least ten times. The chain joins TRBV27 to TRBJ2-7, with 7 nucleotides matching TRBD1. Germline V lookup: CDR1 MNHEY, CDR2 SMNVEV (reference sequence). CDR3 length equals 14 residues. V dropped 4 bases and J dropped 0; count of bases not matched to a gene: 3. CDR3: CASSWGTDSYEQYF. The CDR3 DNA reads TGTGCCAGCAGTTGGGGGACAGACTCCTACGAGCAGTACTTC.